This TCR beta chain derives from a study of T cell responses to AZD1222 COVID-19 vaccine. Study results and caveats: Sampling captured repertoires only after the peak T cell response. In a largely white British group with more females than males, clonal diversity was possibly underestimated. Vaccination with two AZD1222 doses was followed by a rise in Spike-specific TCR breadth and depth.

V lost 5 bases and J lost 4; bases outside the gene matches: 6. This CDR3 is built from 16 residues. Germline V CDR1 and CDR2: MGHDK, SYGVNS. Using immunoSEQ multiplex PCR, the repertoire was profiled, and TCRdb retains in-frame clones only, with some absent. The sample records approximately 73,000 clones, 65% to 85% being singletons. As to this clone: As yet, its antigen is unknown.

The specimen was peripheral blood, collected on day 0 of AZD1222 vaccination. The TCR sequence derives from an adult in good health. The chain uses TRBV25-1 and TRBJ2-1; the match to TRBD2 covers 12 bases. CDR3 sequence: CASSPQGLAGYNEQFF. The CDR3 nucleotides are TGTGCCAGCAGTCCTCAAGGACTAGCGGGGTACAATGAGCAGTTCTTC.